The clone carrying this T cell receptor (beta chain) showed up just a few times. The entry originates in a study of T-cell memory formation after mild COVID-19. MiXCR, applied by TCRdb to the 5' RACE reads, yields one record per CDR3 protein. The sample holds fewer than 700,000 distinct CDR3 sequences, roughly 18% seen once. Trimming took off 6 bases at V and 3 bases at J, with 20 bases between the two ends. The CDR3 has 16 residues. The sequence came from an adult woman who had mild COVID-19 (a few samples of this study predate the infection). Cell type and time point are not known. Sequenced: PBMCs or a T cell subset sorted from them (not recorded which). The rearrangement uses TRBV12-3 or TRBV12-4 and TRBJ1-2, with D possibly being TRBD1 (6 bases). CDR3 region: CASRETEGGPHYGYTF. CDR3 in DNA: TGTGCCAGCAGGGAGACGGAAGGGGGTCCGCACTATGGCTACACCTTC.